The 29 T cell receptor beta chains in this list originate from one sample, sequenced in a study of cytomegalovirus exposure and HLA in healthy donors. Data came from immunoSEQ multiplex PCR; TCRdb stores just in-frame clones and leaves some out. The sample shows approximately 270,000 clones, 80% to 90% of them seen only once. The sample was PBMCs. The receptors were sampled from a woman aged 18-29 years in good health and CMV-seronegative.

The gene calls are TRBV11-3 and TRBJ2-1; TRBD2 might be the D (8 bases). The germline gives CDR1 SGHNT, CDR2 YENEEA. Trimming shortened V by 5 bases and J by 0 bases, and 26 bases separated the two germline ends. This CDR3 is 20 amino acids long. CDR3 sequence: CASSHVQVAGQIGSYNEQFF. CDR3 in DNA: TGTGCCAGCAGCCATGTCCAGGTAGCGGGACAGATCGGCTCCTACAATGAGCAGTTCTTC.

V usage is TRBV6-4 and J usage is TRBJ2-1, with 9 bases identical to TRBD2. V lost 3 bases, J lost 8 bases, and 11 bases stayed unmatched. The CDR3 spans 16 residues. CDR1 and CDR2 from the germline V gene are MRHNA and SNTAGT. The CDR3 sequence: CASSEMRSGRIYEQFF. The CDR3 bases are TGTGCCAGCAGTGAAATGAGGAGCGGGAGGATTTATGAGCAGTTCTTC.

V usage is TRBV9 and J usage is TRBJ2-3; 7 positions match TRBD1. In germline, CDR1 is SGDLS, CDR2 YYNGEE. The CDR3 sequence is 15 residues long. Trimming took 2 bases from V and 2 from J; bases not matched to a gene: 5. The CDR3 spells CASSVWTGPTDTQYF. In nucleotides, the CDR3 is TGTGCCAGCAGCGTTTGGACAGGCCCCACAGATACGCAGTATTTT.

V is TRBV18 and J is TRBJ1-1; the match to TRBD1 covers 8 bases. The J segment lost 1 base and the V segment lost 4 bases, leaving 5 bases of the junction unmatched. The CDR3 is 15 amino acids. From germline, CDR1 is KGHSH and CDR2 LQKENI. The CDR3 region has the DNA TGTGCCAGCTCACGACAGGGACAGGCGAACACTGAAGCTTTCTTT. This translates into CASSRQGQANTEAFF.

The gene calls are TRBV27 and TRBJ2-6; no reliable D call. This CDR3 is 15 amino acids long. From germline, CDR1 is MNHEY and CDR2 SMNVEV (reference sequence). V was shortened by 2 bases and J by 5 bases, with 10 bases between the two germline ends. CDR3 region: CASSLGLGRANVLTF. The CDR3 DNA reads TGTGCCAGCAGTTTAGGGCTGGGTAGGGCCAACGTCCTGACTTTC.

The chain employs TRBV6-5 and TRBJ1-2; D unresolved. The length of the CDR3 is 14 residues. V lost 0 bases and J lost 7, with 12 bases in between. Germline V gene data show CDR1 as MNHEY and CDR2 as SVGAGI. CDR3 nucleotides: TGTGCCAGCAGTTACTCACCGGGTGTGGCTGGCTACACCTTC. Amino acids: CASSYSPGVAGYTF.

The V gene is TRBV11-3, the J gene TRBJ2-7, with 7 bases aligning to TRBD1. CDR1 is SGHNT and CDR2 is YENEEA in the germline V gene. V lost 0 bases and J lost 0; bases outside the gene matches: 2. The CDR3 covers 15 residues. The CDR3 DNA sequence: TGTGCCAGCAGCTTAGAGGGACAGAGCTCCTACGAGCAGTACTTC. Its protein is CASSLEGQSSYEQYF.

The chain has TRBV12-5 and TRBJ1-1; D remains ambiguous. This CDR3 has 13 amino acids. Trimming stripped 6 bases from V and 4 bases from J, with 12 bases between. Germline values: CDR1 LGHNT, CDR2 FRNRAP. CDR3 sequence: CASGREGGTEAFF. CDR3 nucleotide sequence: TGTGCTAGTGGCCGGGAGGGAGGCACTGAAGCTTTCTTT.

The count of this clone is one. J is TRBJ2-7 and V is TRBV18; D not resolved. The CDR3 has 16 residues. V shed 2 bases and J shed 5 bases, with 19 bases lying between them. Germline values: CDR1 KGHSH, CDR2 LQKENI. CDR3 DNA: TGTGCCAGCTCACCAGACCGGGTCCAGAAAGCCCACGAGCAGTACTTC. Translation gives CASSPDRVQKAHEQYF.

This chain uses TRBV5-4 with TRBJ1-2; the D gene is possibly TRBD1 (5 bases). V lost 0 bases and J lost 8, with 20 bases in between. From germline, CDR1 is SGHNT and CDR2 YYREEE (reference sequence). CDR3 length: 16 amino acids. The CDR3 nucleotides read TGTGCCAGCAGCTTGGGACCCCCGGGGCGGGAAGAAGGCTACACCTTC. This sequence encodes CASSLGPPGREEGYTF.

The gene calls are TRBV7-2 and TRBJ1-2; 7 bases are shared with TRBD1. CDR3 length: 17 amino acids. The V gene's germline CDR1 is SGHTA and CDR2 FQGNSA. Germline trimming cut 1 base from V and 0 bases from J; bases unmatched to any gene: 8. CDR3: CASSLVGTAAANYGYTF. The DNA for the CDR3 is TGTGCCAGCAGCTTAGTAGGGACAGCCGCAGCTAACTATGGCTACACCTTC. The complete variable domain, with remaining parts taken from reference TRBV7-2 and TRBJ1-2, reads GAGVSQSPSNKVTEKGKDVELRCDPISGHTALYWYRQSLGQGLEFLIYFQGNSAPDKSGLPSDRFSAERTGGSVSTLTIQRTQQEDSAVYLCASSLVGTAAANYGYTFGSGTRLTVV.

This clone was recorded only once. In DNA, the CDR3 is TGCGCCAGCAGCCCGGGCGCGGGCACTGAAGCTTTCTTT. Its translation: CASSPGAGTEAFF. J is TRBJ1-1 and V is TRBV4-3; no firm D call. Germline CDR1 and CDR2: LGHNA and YSLEER. This CDR3 has 13 amino acids. Trimming left V 4 bases short and J 4 bases short, with 10 bases between.

The J gene is TRBJ1-1, the V gene TRBV9; D uncertain. V was trimmed by 2 bases and J by 2 bases, leaving 16 bases between them. Germline CDR1 reads SGDLS; CDR2 reads YYNGEE. This CDR3 contains 16 residues. In DNA, the CDR3 is TGTGCCAGCAGCGTCAGGCACAATGGCCCCAACACTGAAGCTTTCTTT. This gives the protein CASSVRHNGPNTEAFF.

The rearrangement uses TRBV5-1 and TRBJ1-5; TRBD1 is a possible D gene (5 bases). Germline V CDR1 and CDR2: SGHRS, YFSETQ. The CDR3 is 14 residues long. V was shortened by 4 bases and J by 4 bases, with 12 bases between the two germline ends. This chain's CDR3 is CASSPRGGNQPQHF. CDR3 DNA: TGCGCCAGCAGCCCCCGCGGGGGGAATCAGCCCCAGCATTTT.

This chain joins TRBV15 and TRBJ2-3, with 7 bases that match TRBD2. The CDR3 covers 17 residues. The V segment lost 3 bases and the J segment 8 bases; nucleotides outside the gene matches: 17. Germline CDR1 reads LNHNV; CDR2 reads YYDKDF (reference sequence). As DNA, the CDR3 is TGTGCCACCAGCAGGAAGAAACTAGCGATAGGGTTCGGTACGCAGTATTTT. This sequence encodes CATSRKKLAIGFGTQYF.

This rearrangement joins TRBV5-1 to TRBJ2-7, with TRBD2 matching 13 bases. The CDR3 sequence is 18 residues long. From germline, CDR1 is SGHRS and CDR2 YFSETQ. V shed 0 bases and J 2 bases; nucleotides not matched to a gene: 8. CDR3 nucleotide sequence: TGCGCCAGCAGCTTGGGAGCGGGGACTAGCGGGACGACCTACGAGCAGTACTTC. It encodes CASSLGAGTSGTTYEQYF. Together with reference TRBV5-1 and TRBJ2-7, the CDR3 gives the full variable domain: KAGVTQTPRYLIKTRGQQVTLSCSPISGHRSVSWYQQTPGQGLQFLFEYFSETQRNKGNFPGRFSGRQFSNSRSEMNVSTLELGDSALYLCASSLGAGTSGTTYEQYFGPGTRLTVT.

The chain combines TRBV7-9 with TRBJ1-5, with a possible D match to TRBD1 (5 bases). The germline gives CDR1 SEHNR, CDR2 FQNEAQ (reference sequence). There are 14 residues in the CDR3. Trimming shortened V by 3 bases and J by 0 bases, and 6 bases separated the two germline ends. The CDR3, as DNA: TGTGCCAGCAGCTTGGACATTAGCAATCAGCCCCAGCATTTT. Translated, it gives CASSLDISNQPQHF.

CDR3 in DNA: TGTGTCAGAAGCGTTACCCCTAGGGGGTCAAATAACTATGGCTACACCTTC. Translation: CVRSVTPRGSNNYGYTF. The chain joins TRBV7-5 to TRBJ1-2; TRBD1 was called by the table and not checked on the DNA. TRBV7-5 is termed a pseudogene. The CDR3 contains 17 residues.

The genes are TRBV30 and TRBJ2-5; D is possibly TRBD2 (6 bases). The V gene's germline CDR1 is GTSNPN and CDR2 SVGIG (reference sequence). V lost 2 bases and J 3 bases, leaving 22 bases between the germline ends. CDR3 length: 17 residues. In DNA, the CDR3 is TGTGCCTGGAGTAGTGTAGGGGCAGGGACTCCAAAAGAGACCCAGTACTTC. This translates into CAWSSVGAGTPKETQYF.

The chain combines TRBV30 with TRBJ1-2; no clear D. Germline V gene lookup returns CDR1 GTSNPN and CDR2 SVGIG (reference sequence). V was clipped by 0 bases and J by 5 bases, with 25 bases between them. CDR3 length equals 18 residues. CDR3 bases: TGTGCCTGGAGTGTAGGAGTTCGTTATCCGGGGTCCCAGTATGGCTACACCTTC. Translating gives CAWSVGVRYPGSQYGYTF.

CDR3 DNA: TGTGCCAGCAGTGTCGTTTGGACAGAGACTAACTATGGCTACACCTTC. Protein: CASSVVWTETNYGYTF. This chain links TRBV6-1 with TRBJ1-2; D is possibly TRBD1 (6 bases). V was cut by 4 bases and J by 0 bases, with 15 bases left in between. The CDR3 is 16 amino acids. From germline, CDR1 is MNHNS and CDR2 SASEGT.

The chain carries TRBV6-1 and TRBJ2-3; 7 bases are shared with TRBD2. The germline V gene has CDR1 MNHNS and CDR2 SASEGT. J gave up 6 bases and V 4 bases, and 7 bases lay outside the gene matches. The CDR3 length is 14 residues. The CDR3 bases are TGTGCCAGCAGTGCCGGGAGCGGGATGGATACGCAGTATTTT. Translated, it gives CASSAGSGMDTQYF.

V gene TRBV10-3 combines with J gene TRBJ2-7; 9 positions match TRBD2. CDR1 and CDR2 from the germline V gene are ENHRY and SYGVKD. This CDR3 comprises 14 residues. V dropped 6 bases and J dropped 0; count of bases not matched to a gene: 3. CDR3 DNA sequence: TGTGCCATCAGCCTTAGCGGGAGCTCCTACGAGCAGTACTTC. Amino acid sequence: CAISLSGSSYEQYF.

This clone was seen once. This chain connects TRBV5-1 to TRBJ2-5, with D possibly matching TRBD2 (5 bases). The V end was cut by 2 bases, the J end by 4 bases, with 9 bases between. The length of the CDR3 is 13 residues. CDR1 and CDR2 (germline): SGHRS, YFSETQ. The CDR3 DNA reads TGCGCCAGCAGCTTTAACCGGGGAGAGACCCAGTACTTC. This sequence encodes CASSFNRGETQYF.

The chain uses TRBV5-1 and TRBJ2-7, with 10 bases identical to TRBD1. Germline values: CDR1 SGHRS, CDR2 YFSETQ. With V trimmed by 1 base and J by 4 bases, 2 bases remained unmatched. This CDR3 comprises 14 residues. The chain's CDR3 is CASSLWDRGYEQYF. The CDR3 DNA is TGCGCCAGCAGCTTGTGGGACAGGGGATACGAGCAGTACTTC.

The chain links TRBV28 to TRBJ1-5; D remains unclear. This CDR3 is 16 amino acids long. Trimming took off 5 bases at V and 2 bases at J, with 16 bases between the two ends. Germline CDR1 is MDHEN and CDR2 is SYDVKM. The CDR3 DNA reads TGTGCCAGCAGTCCTGGGTCGGGAAAGGGCAATCAGCCCCAGCATTTT. Translating it yields CASSPGSGKGNQPQHF. Full variable domain (missing parts from reference TRBV28 and TRBJ1-5): DVKVTQSSRYLVKRTGEKVFLECVQDMDHENMFWYRQDPGLGLRLIYFSYDVKMKEKGDIPEGYSVSREKKERFSLILESASTNQTSMYLCASSPGSGKGNQPQHFGDGTRLSIL.

The chain is built from TRBV7-6 and TRBJ2-5; 8 bases map to TRBD2. Losses at the gene ends were 1 base for V and 7 bases for J; bases not matched to a gene: 8. This CDR3 is 15 amino acids long. Germline CDR1 and CDR2: SGHVS and FNYEAQ. CDR3 DNA sequence: TGTGCCAGCAGCTTAGAAGGACTAGCCACCGGGACCCAGTACTTC. Translating it yields CASSLEGLATGTQYF.

V gene TRBV7-9 combines with J gene TRBJ2-7, with a weak D call TRBD1 (6 bases). CDR1 SEHNR and CDR2 FQNEAQ come from the germline V gene (reference sequence). The CDR3 extends over 15 amino acids. Trimming shortened V by 5 bases and J by 1 base, and 15 bases separated the two germline ends. The CDR3 loop is CASSPRGTGSYEQYF. The CDR3 nucleotides read TGTGCCAGCAGCCCTAGGGGGACGGGATCCTACGAGCAGTACTTC.

J is TRBJ1-1 and V is TRBV5-1, with 7 bases lining up with TRBD1. Germline V gene sequence: CDR1 SGHRS, CDR2 YFSETQ. This CDR3 spans 16 amino acids. V shed 3 bases, J shed 1 base, and the junction held 9 bases outside the gene matches. The CDR3 DNA reads as TGCGCCAGCAGCTGGGACAGATACAAGGGGAACACTGAAGCTTTCTTT. Amino acid sequence: CASSWDRYKGNTEAFF.